Detailed here is one TCR beta chain. The record originates from a study of CD8 T cells in Susac syndrome. The controls, all healthy donors, were matched for age and sex. TEMRA cells were enriched by FACS, and CD4+ and CD8+ T cells were negatively isolated. A quantity of roughly 0.5 to 1 ug RNA underwent reverse transcription using random hexamers. Across 54 Vbeta and 13 Jbeta, TCR beta CDR3 was amplified with immunoSEQ multiplex PCR. TCRdb processed the immunoSEQ multiplex PCR reads anew with MiXCR; each CDR3 protein has one entry. The top ten clones hold 0.096% of a sample with some 100,000 distinct CDR3 sequences, 95% to 98% of them seen once. What was sequenced was CD4+ T cells from PBMCs. The sequence derives from a human donor in good health.

The CDR3 nucleotides are TGTGCCAGCAGTCTTCCAGGGAGGGGTGGCTACACCTTC. Protein product: CASSLPGRGGYTF. V usage is TRBV7-9 and J usage is TRBJ1-2; a weak D match, TRBD1 (5 bases). The germline V gene has CDR1 SEHNR and CDR2 FQNEAQ (reference sequence). V was pared by 6 bases and J by 7 bases, with 15 bases between. The length of the CDR3 is 13 residues.